This TCR beta chain was documented in a study of blood T cell repertoires in COVID-19. Germline V gene data show CDR1 as MGHRA and CDR2 as YSYEKL. The CDR3 contains 14 residues. The V end lost 3 bases, the J end lost 4 bases, and 9 bases lay between the germline ends. Participant ages covered roughly 18 to 89 years across 20 to 25 US areas. Authors' analysis steps: Nucleated cell counts were estimated from reference gene primer amplification. TCRdb's copy holds only in-frame clones and misses some; the assay was immunoSEQ multiplex PCR. From that table come the V and J calls and clone size; the DNA was used to work out D and trimming. The data show approximately 390,000 clones, roughly 87% seen once.

This TCR was sampled from a woman between 40 and 55 years old with acute COVID-19. The sample comprised PBMCs or T cells enriched from blood (not recorded which). The chain joins TRBV4-1 to TRBJ1-4; D is possibly TRBD1 (5 bases). DNA for the CDR3: TGCGCCAGCAGCCAGACAGCCTTTAATGAAAAACTGTTTTTT. It translates to CASSQTAFNEKLFF.